The rows below give T cell receptor beta chains drawn from one sample of a study of cytomegalovirus exposure and HLA in healthy donors. Generated by immunoSEQ multiplex PCR, the TCRdb table keeps only in-frame clones and is missing some. The table shows about 160,000 clones, with roughly 80% occurring only once. Sequenced sample: PBMCs. These receptors all come from a man under 40 in good health and CMV-seronegative. The CDR3 runs from the conserved cysteine through the conserved F or W. The order of the fields is clone size, D gene, J gene, V gene, CDR3 DNA, CDR3 protein. A D gene is named only where the DNA matches it firmly. Size values are once, few and many counts, or a class for expanded clones, and some rows have none.

>NA|TRBD1|TRBJ1-1|TRBV7-2
TGTGCCAGCAGCCCGGACAGGGGTGAAACTGAAGCTTTCTTT
CASSPDRGETEAFF
>NA|NA|TRBJ2-1|TRBV28
TGTGCCAGCAGTTTGGTTGAACTAGTGATGAGCTCCTACAATGAGCAGTTCTTC
CASSLVELVMSSYNEQFF
>NA|TRBD1|TRBJ1-5|TRBV6-4
TGTGCCAGCAGTCCCGGGACAGGGGTTGGTCAGCCCCAGCATTTT
CASSPGTGVGQPQHF
>NA|TRBD1|TRBJ1-1|TRBV5-1
TGCGCCAGCAGCGTGACAGGGGGAGGGGACACTGAAGCTTTCTTT
CASSVTGGGDTEAFF
>NA|TRBD1|TRBJ2-7|TRBV7-8
TGTGCCAGCAGCTTTGCAGGGGGATACGAGCAGTACTTC
CASSFAGGYEQYF
>NA|TRBD2|TRBJ2-3|TRBV19
TGTGCCAGTAGCCCTAGCGGGGGAGCAGATACGCAGTATTTT
CASSPSGGADTQYF
>NA|NA|TRBJ1-5|TRBV5-4
TGTGCCAGCAGCTTGGGTGGCAGGGTCGATCAGCCCCAGCATTTT
CASSLGGRVDQPQHF
>NA|NA|TRBJ2-1|TRBV5-4
TGTGCCAGCAGCTCCGGGACAATTTTGGGGGATGAGCAGTTCTTC
CASSSGTILGDEQFF
>NA|TRBD2|TRBJ2-7|TRBV30
TGTGCCTGGAGTGTACGGGGGGGGCGCGAGCAGTACTTC
CAWSVRGGREQYF
>NA|TRBD2|TRBJ2-7|TRBV29-1
TGCAGCGTAGCACCCAGCGGGAGTGGGTACGAGCAGTACTTC
CSVAPSGSGYEQYF
>NA|NA|TRBJ1-2|TRBV6-6
TGTGCCAGCAATGGCGGTGGCTACACCTTC
CASNGGGYTF
>few|TRBD2|TRBJ2-7|TRBV13
TGTGCCAGCAGCCTAGCGGGAGGGCCCTACGAGCAGTACTTC
CASSLAGGPYEQYF
>NA|NA|TRBJ1-5|TRBV5-4
TGTGCCAGCAGCTTGAGTGGCGGGGGGACCAATCAGCCCCAGCATTTT
CASSLSGGGTNQPQHF
>once|TRBD1|TRBJ1-2|TRBV28
TGTGCCAGCAGCTTTCCGGGACAGGGCTCTGCCGAGGGTGGCTACACCTTC
CASSFPGQGSAEGGYTF
>NA|NA|TRBJ1-5|TRBV7-3
TGTGCCAGCAGCTTAACCGGGGGTAACAATCAGCCCCAGCATTTT
CASSLTGGNNQPQHF
>NA|TRBD2|TRBJ2-5|TRBV11-2
TGTGCCAGCAGCTTAAGCAGCGGGGGTTATCATTGGGAGACCCAGTACTTC
CASSLSSGGYHWETQYF
>NA|NA|TRBJ2-7|TRBV27
TGTGCCAGCAGTCGTTGGGGAGGCGCAGGTGAGGGCTACGAGCAGTACTTC
CASSRWGGAGEGYEQYF
>few|NA|TRBJ2-7|TRBV10-1
TGCGCCAGCAGTGAGTCGGGGCAGGACTACGAGCAGTACTTC
CASSESGQDYEQYF
>few|TRBD1|TRBJ1-2|TRBV5-1
TGCGCCAGCAGCTTTACTTCCGGGACAGAAGGCACCAATGGCTACACCTTC
CASSFTSGTEGTNGYTF
>NA|NA|TRBJ1-2|TRBV5-4
TGTGCCAGCAGCCGCGTGGAGCAGGGTGGTAGCTATGGCTACACCTTC
CASSRVEQGGSYGYTF
>few|TRBD1|TRBJ1-3|TRBV10-3
TGTGCCAGCAAGGGGGACAGGGGCTCTGGAAACACCATATATTTT
CASKGDRGSGNTIYF
>few|TRBD1|TRBJ2-7|TRBV7-8
TGTGCCAGCAGCCAGATGCAAGGGGGCCCCTACGAGCAGTACTTC
CASSQMQGGPYEQYF
>few|TRBD1|TRBJ1-4|TRBV6-6
TGTGCCAGCAGCGAGGGACAGGGAGGTGAAAAACTGTTTTTT
CASSEGQGGEKLFF
>NA|NA|TRBJ1-1|TRBV25-1
TGTGCCAGCAGTGAGGGAGGGGTATACACTGAAGCTTTCTTT
CASSEGGVYTEAFF
>few|TRBD2|TRBJ2-3|TRBV19
TGTGCCAGTAGTATCGGGAGGACCACAGATACGCAGTATTTT
CASSIGRTTDTQYF
>NA|TRBD1|TRBJ2-7|TRBV5-6
TGTGCCAGCAGCTCCAAGACAGGGACCTACGAGCAGTACTTC
CASSSKTGTYEQYF
>NA|NA|TRBJ2-1|TRBV27
TGTGCCAGCAGTTCTCAGGGTTTCTCCTACAATGAGCAGTTCTTC
CASSSQGFSYNEQFF
>few|NA|TRBJ2-7|TRBV11-2
TGTGCCAGCAGCTTAGATCGGGGCAGGGGCACCTACGAGCAGTACTTC
CASSLDRGRGTYEQYF
>NA|NA|TRBJ1-3|TRBV5-1
TGCGCCAGCAGCTTGGGGAGGGATCGAAACACCATATATTTT
CASSLGRDRNTIYF
>NA|TRBD1|TRBJ1-1|TRBV28
TGTGCCAGCAGTTTAACAGGGGGATTCATGAACACTGAAGCTTTCTTT
CASSLTGGFMNTEAFF
>NA|NA|TRBJ1-5|TRBV27
TGTGCCAGCAGTCGCGGAAGAAATCAGCCCCAGCATTTT
CASSRGRNQPQHF
>NA|TRBD1|TRBJ1-2|TRBV27
TGTGCCAGCAGTGCCGGACAGGGGAAGGCCAACTATGGCTACACCTTC
CASSAGQGKANYGYTF
>NA|NA|TRBJ2-1|TRBV18
TGTGCCAGCTCACACCGGGACGCAGCGGGCAATGAGCAGTTCTTC
CASSHRDAAGNEQFF
>NA|NA|TRBJ2-7|TRBV11-2
TGTGCCAGCAGCTTAGGGACAGACGAGCAGTACTTC
CASSLGTDEQYF
>NA|TRBD2|TRBJ2-3|TRBV28
TGTGCCAGCGACGGGACTAGCGGGAGACAGGCGCAGTATTTT
CASDGTSGRQAQYF
>NA|NA|TRBJ2-1|TRBV19
TGTGCCAGTACCCGGCGGGGGCCAAGCTCCTACAATGAGCAGTTCTTC
CASTRRGPSSYNEQFF
>NA|TRBD1|TRBJ2-2|TRBV28
TGTGCCAGCAGTTTATCGAGACAGGGAAAGGCCGGGGAGCTGTTTTTT
CASSLSRQGKAGELFF
>once|NA|TRBJ2-5|TRBV19
TGTGCCAGTAGTATGGGTCGCGGCAGCTACCAAGAGACCCAGTACTTC
CASSMGRGSYQETQYF
>NA|NA|TRBJ1-6|TRBV6-5
TGTGCCAGCAGAAGGAGCACCTTGGGTTCACCCCTCCACTTT
CASRRSTLGSPLHF
>NA|TRBD2|TRBJ2-4|TRBV19
TGTGCCAGTAGTACACTAGCGGGATACAACATTCAGTACTTC
CASSTLAGYNIQYF
>once|TRBD2|TRBJ2-7|TRBV4-2
TGTGCCAGCAGCCAAGATTTAGCGGGAGGAGCGGAAGAGCAGTACTTC
CASSQDLAGGAEEQYF
>few|TRBD1|TRBJ1-4|TRBV2
TGTGCCAGCAGTGAGGACAGGCCTCAGGAAAAACTGTTTTTT
CASSEDRPQEKLFF
>NA|NA|TRBJ1-2|TRBV5-4
TGTGCCAGCAGCTTACTCCCAGGGGTATATGGCTACACCTTC
CASSLLPGVYGYTF
>NA|NA|TRBJ2-7|TRBV5-6
TGTGCCAGCAGCTGGGGAGCGAAGAGCTCCTACGAGCAGTACTTC
CASSWGAKSSYEQYF
>NA|NA|TRBJ2-1|TRBV29-1
TGCAGCGGTCGCCAGGCCCGCTACAATGAGCAGTTCTTC
CSGRQARYNEQFF
>NA|NA|TRBJ2-7|TRBV19
TGTGCCAGTAGTGGGTCGGGAGAGGTCGAGCAGTACTTC
CASSGSGEVEQYF
>NA|NA|TRBJ1-2|TRBV7-2
TGTGCCAGCAGCTTACAGGGCAGCGTTTATGGCTACACCTTC
CASSLQGSVYGYTF
>NA|NA|TRBJ1-1|TRBV9
TGTGCCAGCAGCGGGGGGCGGGGGCTCAAGACTGAAGCTTTCTTT
CASSGGRGLKTEAFF
>NA|NA|TRBJ2-2|TRBV5-5
TGTGCCAGCAGCTTGTTAAAGGGGGTAGAAACCGGGGAGCTGTTTTTT
CASSLLKGVETGELFF
>NA|TRBD1|TRBJ2-7|TRBV11-2
TGTGCCAGCAGCTTACCCAACAGGGGAACCTACGAGCAGTACTTC
CASSLPNRGTYEQYF
>few|NA|TRBJ1-2|TRBV6-5
TGTGCCAGCAGGGGGCCGCGGGGCTACACCTTC
CASRGPRGYTF
>NA|TRBD1|TRBJ1-5|TRBV15
TGTGCCACCAGCAGGCTAGTGCTGGCGGACAGGGTCAATCAGCCCCAGCATTTT
CATSRLVLADRVNQPQHF
>NA|NA|TRBJ1-4|TRBV28
TGTGCCAGCAGTCACTCGGCGTACAGGGTGGATGAAAAACTGTTTTTT
CASSHSAYRVDEKLFF